This record covers a single T cell receptor beta chain. The antigen is undetermined. Germline values: CDR1 SGHAT, CDR2 FQNNGV. The CDR3 has 15 amino acids. Germline trimming cut 10 bases from V and 4 bases from J; bases unmatched to any gene: 9. Measured with immunoSEQ multiplex PCR; TCRdb has only the in-frame clones, and not every one. The table shows tens of thousands of clones, with 79% occurring only once. The data belong to a study of memory CD4+ T cells and cytomegalovirus serostatus. The study, taken as a whole, reports: CD4+ memory repertoires contained about two fifths of the roughly 160 reported CMV TCRbeta sequences.

Single viable CD3+CD4+CD8-CD45RO+ cells were sorted as the memory CD4+ T cells. The receptor comes from an adult in good health and CMV-seronegative. V usage is TRBV11-2 and J usage is TRBJ2-2, with 10 bases identical to TRBD2. The sample consisted of memory CD4+ T cells from blood. The DNA for the CDR3 is TGTGCCACCTCGAGCGGGAGGGCCGGCACCGGGGAGCTGTTTTTT. This sequence encodes CATSSGRAGTGELFF.